Following are 28 T cell receptor beta chains from one sample sequenced in a study of T cell responses to AZD1222 COVID-19 vaccine (TCRdb year 2021). Taken with the paper, the label for time point translates to: baseline before first vaccination. Library method: the immunoSEQ multiplex PCR assay. TCRdb took over this immuneACCESS table, retaining in-frame rearrangements with V and J assigned. Such tables are incomplete; in checked studies, under half of the missing clones stem from an unresolved V gene, and the remainder is unexplained. This sample gives 100,000 to 150,000 clones in total; around 94% of them show up just once. The ten largest clones add up to roughly 7% of the sample. The sample was peripheral blood, taken on day 0 of AZD1222 vaccination. These receptors originate from an adult in good health.

This chain connects TRBV13 to TRBJ2-1; 9 bases align to TRBD2. V lost 6 bases to trimming and J lost 8 bases; unmatched junction nucleotides: 14. Looked up from germline, CDR1 is PRHDT and CDR2 is FYEKMQ (reference sequence). CDR3 length: 16 residues. The CDR3 DNA reads as TGTGCCAGCAGACCCCGGCTAGCGGGATTCCTCCATGAGCAGTTCTTC. Protein sequence: CASRPRLAGFLHEQFF.

The V call is TRBV6-6, the J call TRBJ2-2; the D gene is possibly TRBD2 (6 bases). Germline V gene data show CDR1 as MNHNY and CDR2 as SVGAGI (reference sequence). Deletions cut 2 bases from V and 2 bases from J, with 12 bases between. CDR3 size: 16 residues. Here the CDR3 reads CASSYPPGLNTGELFF. The CDR3 bases are TGTGCCAGCAGTTACCCTCCGGGACTCAACACCGGGGAGCTGTTTTTT.

The genes are TRBV28 and TRBJ1-1; D perhaps matches TRBD1 (6 bases). Trimming removed 5 bases from V and 5 bases from J, with 21 bases in between. This CDR3 comprises 16 residues. Germline CDR1 MDHEN, CDR2 SYDVKM. The CDR3 is CASSTWEGGRGTEAFF. As DNA, the CDR3 is TGTGCCAGCAGTACCTGGGAGGGGGGGAGAGGGACTGAAGCTTTCTTT.

This chain connects TRBV7-9 to TRBJ2-2, with 9 bases aligning to TRBD1. This CDR3 has 15 amino acids. The V segment lost 5 bases and the J segment 3 bases; nucleotides outside the gene matches: 4. Germline V gene lookup returns CDR1 SEHNR and CDR2 FQNEAQ (reference sequence). CDR3 protein: CASSIQGADTGELFF. In nucleotides, the CDR3 is TGTGCCAGCAGCATACAGGGGGCGGACACCGGGGAGCTGTTTTTT.

The V gene is TRBV25-1, the J gene TRBJ2-5; D uncertain. V was trimmed by 0 bases and J by 5 bases, leaving 13 bases between them. In germline, CDR1 is MGHDK, CDR2 SYGVNS. The CDR3 is made up of 15 amino acids. The CDR3 DNA follows: TGTGCCAGCAGTGAATATAAAGGGTATGGGGAGACCCAGTACTTC. As protein: CASSEYKGYGETQYF.

The rearrangement joins TRBV27 to TRBJ2-5; no reliable D call. V was trimmed by 6 bases and J by 1 base, leaving 9 bases between them. Per germline, CDR1 MNHEY and CDR2 SMNVEV (reference sequence). The CDR3 sequence is 13 residues long. The CDR3 DNA follows: TGTGCCAGCAGACGAACGGGCCAAGAGACCCAGTACTTC. Its translation is CASRRTGQETQYF.

This sequence joins TRBV18 and TRBJ2-7; D gene uncertain. The germline V and J ends were trimmed by 5 bases and 1 base, with 3 bases remaining between them. Germline V gene data show CDR1 as KGHSH and CDR2 as LQKENI. The CDR3 extends over 11 amino acids. In nucleotides, the CDR3 is TGTGCCAGCTCATCGTCCTACGAGCAGTACTTC. Its translation: CASSSSYEQYF.

This clone was seen only once. V is TRBV24-1 and J is TRBJ2-7, with D uncertain. Trimming pared 9 bases from V and 3 bases from J, leaving 14 bases between. The CDR3 has 13 residues. Germline CDR1 is KGHDR and CDR2 is SFDVKD. In DNA form, the CDR3 reads TGTGCCACCCCGACGACCACCCGCTACGAGCAGTACTTC. Amino acids: CATPTTTRYEQYF.

The chain has TRBV3-1 (or the pseudogene TRBV3-2) and TRBJ1-4, with TRBD1 identical over 7 bases. With 1 base clipped from V and 4 bases from J, the junction kept 3 bases outside the gene matches. The germline V gene has CDR1 LGHDT and CDR2 YNNKEL (reference sequence). There are 15 residues in the CDR3. CDR3 in DNA: TGTGCCAGCAGCCAAGCCGGGACAGTTAATGAAAAACTGTTTTTT. Its protein product is CASSQAGTVNEKLFF.

Concerning this clone itself: One end of the junction varies from germline; a read error may be responsible. The chain employs TRBV27 and TRBJ2-3, with no clear D. Per the germline V gene, CDR1 is MNHEY and CDR2 is SMNVEV (reference sequence). The CDR3 length is 13 residues. The CDR3 DNA follows: TGTGCCAGCAATTTAGCCGGGACAGATACGCAGTATTTT. Its protein product is CASNLAGTDTQYF.

This chain uses TRBV6-5 with TRBJ2-7; 7 nucleotides align to TRBD1. J was trimmed by 3 bases and V by 6 bases; bases with no gene match: 8. This CDR3 is 14 amino acids long. Germline values: CDR1 MNHEY, CDR2 SVGAGI. For the CDR3, the DNA is TGTGCCAGCAGGAGACAGGGAGATATCTACGAGCAGTACTTC. Translating it yields CASRRQGDIYEQYF.

The rearrangement uses TRBV3-1 (or the pseudogene TRBV3-2) and TRBJ2-1; 10 positions agree with TRBD2. J was trimmed by 6 bases and V by 0 bases; bases with no gene match: 5. The length of the CDR3 is 16 residues. Germline V gene data show CDR1 as LGHDT and CDR2 as YNNKEL (reference sequence). In DNA form, the CDR3 reads TGTGCCAGCAGCCAAGATCTACTAGCGGGGAGCAATGAGCAGTTCTTC. Translated, it gives CASSQDLLAGSNEQFF.

V and J are TRBV20-1 and TRBJ2-2; D ambiguous. The length of the CDR3 is 11 residues. V was clipped by 1 base and J by 7 bases, with 4 bases between them. Germline V lookup: CDR1 DFQATT, CDR2 SNEGSKA (reference sequence). The CDR3 nucleotides are TGCAGTGCTAGAGTCGTCGGGGAGCTGTTTTTT. It yields the protein CSARVVGELFF.

V is TRBV30 and J is TRBJ2-4; tentatively, D is TRBD2 (5 bases). The CDR3 consists of 16 residues. V shed 1 base and J shed 1 base, with 14 bases lying between them. Per germline, CDR1 GTSNPN and CDR2 SVGIG (reference sequence). CDR3 sequence reads: CAWSEGTGSAKNIQYF. The CDR3 region has the DNA TGTGCCTGGAGTGAAGGAACGGGGTCGGCCAAAAACATTCAGTACTTC.

This clone was counted once. The rearrangement uses TRBV6-5 and TRBJ1-5; D ambiguous. The CDR3 has 14 amino acids. In germline, CDR1 is MNHEY, CDR2 SVGAGI. The germline V and J ends were trimmed by 5 bases and 4 bases, with 12 bases remaining between them. CDR3 in amino acids: CASSPSGRNQPQHF. The CDR3 nucleotides read TGTGCCAGCAGTCCCTCCGGACGGAATCAGCCCCAGCATTTT.

V and J are TRBV27 and TRBJ2-3; TRBD2 matches 10 bases. The CDR3 loop spans 16 amino acids. The germline V gene has CDR1 MNHEY and CDR2 SMNVEV (reference sequence). The trim removed 5 bases at V and 2 bases at J, leaving 7 bases unmatched. The CDR3 nucleotides read TGTGCCAGCAGTACCCGAAGCGGGAGGGCCACAGATACGCAGTATTTT. Its protein is CASSTRSGRATDTQYF.

This chain uses TRBV4-1 with TRBJ2-3, with TRBD1 matching over 7 bases. Germline values: CDR1 MGHRA, CDR2 YSYEKL. V trimming: 4 bases; J trimming: 2 bases; junction bases outside the gene matches: 9. The CDR3 has 16 residues. The CDR3 region is CASSLRGLNPTDTQYF. The CDR3 DNA reads as TGCGCCAGCAGCCTAAGGGGGCTGAACCCCACAGATACGCAGTATTTT.

This chain connects TRBV6-2 or TRBV6-3 to TRBJ2-1; 10 bases agree with TRBD2. The CDR3 loop spans 14 amino acids. Germline assignment: CDR1 MNHEY and CDR2 SVGEGT. The junction had 7 bases not matched to a gene; V was cut back by 5 bases and J by 9 bases. The CDR3 region has the DNA TGTGCCAGCAGTCAGGGACTAGCGAGGGGTGAGCAGTTCTTC. Protein: CASSQGLARGEQFF.

In this sample, this clone turned up once. The chain has TRBV30 and TRBJ2-7, with D uncertain. V lost 0 bases, J lost 5 bases, and 8 bases lay in between. The CDR3 contains 12 residues. Per germline, CDR1 GTSNPN and CDR2 SVGIG (reference sequence). CDR3 nucleotides: TGTGCCTGGAGTGTACGGCTTAACGAGCAGTACTTC. This codes for CAWSVRLNEQYF.

V gene TRBV4-1 combines with J gene TRBJ2-7; D unclear. Trimming stripped 1 base from V and 6 bases from J, with 10 bases between. Germline V gives CDR1 MGHRA, CDR2 YSYEKL. The CDR3 consists of 13 residues. In DNA, the CDR3 is TGCGCCAGCAGCCAAGGTGATACGGCCGAGCAGTACTTC. Translating gives CASSQGDTAEQYF.

This chain joins TRBV9 and TRBJ1-2, with D possibly matching TRBD1 (6 bases). Germline V CDR1 and CDR2: SGDLS, YYNGEE. The CDR3 has 14 amino acids. With 0 bases removed from V and 6 bases from J, the gap between germline ends came to 12 bases. The CDR3 DNA follows: TGTGCCAGCAGCGTAGCCTCGGGGGCTAATGGCTACACCTTC. Residues: CASSVASGANGYTF.

The rearrangement uses TRBV7-2 and TRBJ2-3, with D uncertain. V was clipped by 2 bases and J by 4 bases, with 7 bases between them. CDR1 and CDR2 from the germline V gene are SGHTA and FQGNSA. CDR3 length: 13 residues. This CDR3 is CASSLQRSDTQYF. The DNA for the CDR3 is TGTGCCAGCAGCTTACAGCGATCAGATACGCAGTATTTT.

The gene calls are TRBV5-1 and TRBJ1-1; D call uncertain. Trimming took 0 bases from V and 5 from J, leaving 11 bases between them. CDR3 size: 14 residues. The germline CDR1 and CDR2 sequences are SGHRS and YFSETQ. CDR3 bases: TGCGCCAGCAGCTTGGGGGCCGGCGTGACTGAAGCTTTCTTT. Its protein product is CASSLGAGVTEAFF. The whole variable domain, filled in from reference TRBV5-1 and TRBJ1-1, reads KAGVTQTPRYLIKTRGQQVTLSCSPISGHRSVSWYQQTPGQGLQFLFEYFSETQRNKGNFPGRFSGRQFSNSRSEMNVSTLELGDSALYLCASSLGAGVTEAFFGQGTRLTVV.

The V call is TRBV6-1, the J call TRBJ1-2, with D unclear. The V end was cut by 2 bases, the J end by 3 bases, with 7 bases between. Germline V gene lookup returns CDR1 MNHNS and CDR2 SASEGT. CDR3 length equals 13 residues. The CDR3 reads CASSERVDYGYTF. The CDR3 nucleotides read TGTGCCAGCAGTGAAAGGGTGGACTATGGCTACACCTTC.

The V gene is TRBV14, the J gene TRBJ2-3; D gene uncertain. The V and J ends lost 5 bases and 2 bases respectively, with 11 bases between them. Germline V gene sequence: CDR1 SGHDN, CDR2 FVKESK. This CDR3 region has 14 residues. CDR3 residues: CASSSYAFTDTQYF. CDR3 in DNA: TGTGCCAGCAGCTCATACGCCTTCACAGATACGCAGTATTTT.

The rearrangement joins TRBV6-1 to TRBJ1-3; D call uncertain. V dropped 0 bases and J dropped 4 bases, with 7 bases sitting between them. The CDR3 consists of 14 residues. Looked up from germline, CDR1 is MNHNS and CDR2 is SASEGT. CDR3 DNA sequence: TGTGCCAGCAGTGAAGCGGAGGAGGGAAACACCATATATTTT. Its protein product is CASSEAEEGNTIYF.

The chain employs TRBV30 and TRBJ2-7; the D is unclear. The V end was cut by 0 bases, the J end by 1 base, with 4 bases between. CDR3 length: 12 amino acids. Germline CDR1 reads GTSNPN; CDR2 reads SVGIG (reference sequence). CDR3 residues: CAWSVPSYEQYF. CDR3 bases: TGTGCCTGGAGTGTACCATCCTACGAGCAGTACTTC.

The rearrangement joins TRBV7-9 to TRBJ2-6, with D perhaps matching TRBD2 (6 bases). Germline values: CDR1 SEHNR, CDR2 FQNEAQ (reference sequence). Trimming cost V 5 bases and J 3 bases, with 17 bases left between them. The CDR3 contains 17 residues. The DNA for the CDR3 is TGTGCCAGCAGCGTTACTAGCCCCCGACGTGGGGCCAACGTCCTGACTTTC. Amino acids: CASSVTSPRRGANVLTF.